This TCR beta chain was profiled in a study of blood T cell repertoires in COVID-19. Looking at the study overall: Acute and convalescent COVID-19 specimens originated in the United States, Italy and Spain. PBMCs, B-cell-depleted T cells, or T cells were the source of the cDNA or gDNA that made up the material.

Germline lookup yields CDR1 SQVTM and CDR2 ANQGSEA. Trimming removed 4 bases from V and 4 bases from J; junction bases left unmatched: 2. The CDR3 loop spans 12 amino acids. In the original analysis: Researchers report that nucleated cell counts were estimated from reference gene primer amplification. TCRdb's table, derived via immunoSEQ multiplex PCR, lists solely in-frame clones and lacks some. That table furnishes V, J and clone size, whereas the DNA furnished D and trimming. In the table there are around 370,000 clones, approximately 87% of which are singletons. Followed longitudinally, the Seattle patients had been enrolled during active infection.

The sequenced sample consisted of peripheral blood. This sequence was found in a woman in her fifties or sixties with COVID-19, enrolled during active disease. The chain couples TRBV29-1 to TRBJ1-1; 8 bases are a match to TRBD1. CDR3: CSVGQGRTEAFF. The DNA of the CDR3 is TGCAGCGTTGGACAGGGGCGCACTGAAGCTTTCTTT.